This entry concerns a single TCR beta chain. This clonotype has more than one count but fewer than ten. Its target antigen remains unknown. No much larger clone exists at a distance of one base, and base qualities are not known. TCR cDNA was synthesized by 5'RACE template switching, through which a universal primer site and unique molecular identifiers were introduced. Priming for cDNA synthesis came from both the TCR alpha and TCR beta constant segments. Library amplification involved two PCR steps, and the second step added sample barcodes and sequencing adapters. Libraries were sequenced on Illumina HiSeq 2500 (2x100 bp) or NovaSeq (2x150 bp). The authors' pipeline ran thus. MIGEC was used to demultiplex reads and collapse the reads into UMI consensus sequences, and MiXCR was used for V(D)J alignment. Using edgeR on replicate PBMC samples, clonotypes were called vaccine-responding if FDR was below 0.01 and the log2 fold change was above 5 up to day 15. Each bulk clonotype was labeled CD4 or CD8 based on which sequenced repertoire, CD4 or CD8, contained the clonotype at higher abundance. TCRdb reran the public reads through fastp at Q25 and MiXCR, keeping productive beta chains. Under each unique CDR3 protein, matching rows form one entry showing the most common genes and DNA. TCRdb, not the original authors, processed these V and J calls. Across this sample there are hundreds of thousands of distinct CDR3 sequences, with 9% to 15% seen only once. Of the sample, 15% falls within the top ten clones.

This record comes from a study of T cells after yellow fever vaccination (dated by TCRdb to the late 2010s). About the full investigation: The SMART-Seq v4 Ultra Low Input RNA kit was used to prepare libraries from fractions with low cell numbers. The cohort comprised two healthy male donors, one aged 18 to 30 and one aged 30 to 40 years. Blood was drawn at multiple timepoints before and after primary and secondary immunization, with bulk PBMC replicates and cell subsets isolated. To follow T-cell clones before and after primary and booster YFV17D yellow fever vaccination, bulk TCR alpha and beta repertoires were sequenced over time.

CDR1 and CDR2 are read off the germline V gene as SQVTM and ANQGSEA. The CDR3 contains 14 residues, cysteine and phenylalanine counted. CDR3 DNA only is kept here, 42 bases in frame from base 1. Cut back by 3 bases and 5 bases, the V and J ends lie 14 bases apart. Overall results and qualifications from the work: Most clones expanded after primary vaccination were re-detected after the booster (about 96% of CD4 and about nine tenths of CD8), suggesting broad memory maintenance. Compared with the primary T-cell response, the secondary T-cell response was faster but weaker, reaching its peak on day 5 rather than on day 15. The study included only a couple of donors, which limits how far the findings can be generalized. Because abundant contaminating clonotypes from the bulk population could be contained in FACS-sorted repertoires, computational filtering was required. A small share of clonotypes was detected in both CD4 and CD8 compartments, with the overlap likely arising from convergent recombination.

The intended sense of this specimen's treatment or condition label: live attenuated yellow fever vaccine strain. At each blood-draw timepoint, two biological replicates of bulk PBMCs were obtained. A standard Ficoll-Paque protocol was used to isolate PBMCs from peripheral blood. RNA was extracted with TriZol from bulk PBMCs, CD4 and CD8 fractions, and dextramer-positive and dextramer-negative fractions. The clonotype comes from a man aged 30 to 45 who received the YFV17D yellow fever vaccine. The material sequenced was PBMCs, taken on the day of the yellow fever booster vaccination. The sequence links TRBV29-1 to TRBJ2-1; TRBD2 is a weak D gene call, 5 bases matching. The CDR3 corresponds to CSVDPSGIHNEQFF. In nucleotide form, the sequence is TGCAGCGTTGACCCCAGCGGAATACACAATGAGCAGTTCTTC.